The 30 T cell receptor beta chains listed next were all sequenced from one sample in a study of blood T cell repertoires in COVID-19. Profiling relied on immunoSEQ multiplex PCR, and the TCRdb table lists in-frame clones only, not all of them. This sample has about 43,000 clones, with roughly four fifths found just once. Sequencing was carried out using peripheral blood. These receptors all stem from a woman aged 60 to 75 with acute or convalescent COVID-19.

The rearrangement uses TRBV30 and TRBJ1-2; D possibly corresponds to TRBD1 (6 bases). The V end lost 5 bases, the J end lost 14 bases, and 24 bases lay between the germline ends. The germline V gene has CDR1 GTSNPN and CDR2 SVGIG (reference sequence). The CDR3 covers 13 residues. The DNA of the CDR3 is TGTGCCTGGGAGGTTACTTATTCCGGGACAAGGACCTTC. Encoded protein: CAWEVTYSGTRTF.

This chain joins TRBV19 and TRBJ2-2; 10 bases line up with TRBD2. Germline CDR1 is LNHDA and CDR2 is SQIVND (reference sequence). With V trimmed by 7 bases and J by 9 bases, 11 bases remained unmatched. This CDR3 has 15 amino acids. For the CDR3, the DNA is TGTGCCAGTACCCCCACTAGCGGGGAGGTAAGGGAGCTGTTTTTT. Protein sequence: CASTPTSGEVRELFF.

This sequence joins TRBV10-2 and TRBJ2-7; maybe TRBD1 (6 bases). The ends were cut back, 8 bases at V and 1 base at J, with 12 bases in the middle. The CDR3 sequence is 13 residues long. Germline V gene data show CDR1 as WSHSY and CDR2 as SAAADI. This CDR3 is CASGPDRSYEQYF. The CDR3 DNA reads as TGCGCCAGCGGACCGGACAGATCCTACGAGCAGTACTTC.

The CDR3 is CASSPPQGSQHF. The DNA of the CDR3 is TGTGCCAGCTCACCACCCCAGGGGTCCCAGCATTTT. The chain is built from TRBV18 and TRBJ1-5, with D maybe TRBD1 (6 bases). V gave up 0 bases and J gave up 11 bases, with 8 bases separating them. CDR3 size: 12 residues. Germline assignment: CDR1 KGHSH and CDR2 LQKENI.

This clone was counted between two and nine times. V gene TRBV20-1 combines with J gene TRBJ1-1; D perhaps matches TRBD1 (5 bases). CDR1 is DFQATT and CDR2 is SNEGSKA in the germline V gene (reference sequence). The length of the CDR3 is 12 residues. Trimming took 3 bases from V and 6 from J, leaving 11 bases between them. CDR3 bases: TGCAGTGCTAGTCACCGGGACTCTGAAGCTTTCTTT. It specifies CSASHRDSEAFF.

The CDR3 DNA reads TGTGCCAGCTCACCAGAAGGGGTAACTAATGAAAAACTGTTTTTT. Translation: CASSPEGVTNEKLFF. The chain joins TRBV18 to TRBJ1-4; a possible D gene is TRBD1 (5 bases). Trimming removed 2 bases from V and 1 base from J, with 8 bases in between. This CDR3 has 15 residues. Germline loops: CDR1 KGHSH, CDR2 LQKENI.

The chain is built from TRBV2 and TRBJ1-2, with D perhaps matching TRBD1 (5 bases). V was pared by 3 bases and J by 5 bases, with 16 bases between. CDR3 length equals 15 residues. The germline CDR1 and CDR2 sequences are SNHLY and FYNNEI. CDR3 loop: CASSEKGETVYGYTF. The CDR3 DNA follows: TGTGCCAGCAGTGAGAAAGGGGAAACGGTATATGGCTACACCTTC.

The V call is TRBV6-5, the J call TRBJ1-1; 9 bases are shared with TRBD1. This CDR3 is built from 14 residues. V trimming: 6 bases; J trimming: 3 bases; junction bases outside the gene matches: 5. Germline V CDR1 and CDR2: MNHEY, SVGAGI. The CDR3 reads CASSEGQGDTEAFF. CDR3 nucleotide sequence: TGTGCCAGCAGCGAGGGACAGGGTGACACTGAAGCTTTCTTT.

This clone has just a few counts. CDR3 coding DNA: TGTGCCAGCAGCCAAGATCTGGGGGGGGTTAATGAGCAGTTCTTC. It codes for CASSQDLGGVNEQFF. This chain links TRBV3-1 (or the pseudogene TRBV3-2) with TRBJ2-1; TRBD2 aligns across 7 bases. The CDR3 runs to 15 residues. From germline, CDR1 is LGHDT and CDR2 YNNKEL (reference sequence). J lost 7 bases, V lost 0 bases, and 6 bases had no gene match.

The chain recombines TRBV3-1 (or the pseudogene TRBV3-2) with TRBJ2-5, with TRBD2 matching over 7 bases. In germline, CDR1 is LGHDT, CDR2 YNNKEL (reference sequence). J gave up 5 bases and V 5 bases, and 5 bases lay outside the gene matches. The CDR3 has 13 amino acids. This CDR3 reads CASSELARETQYF. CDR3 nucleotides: TGTGCCAGCAGCGAACTAGCGAGGGAGACCCAGTACTTC.

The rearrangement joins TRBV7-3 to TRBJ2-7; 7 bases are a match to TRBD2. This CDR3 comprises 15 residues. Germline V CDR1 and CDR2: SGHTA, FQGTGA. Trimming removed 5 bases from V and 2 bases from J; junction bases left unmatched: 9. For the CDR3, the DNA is TGTGCCAGCAGCGGACTAGTCGGGAATCCCTACGAGCAGTACTTC. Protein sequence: CASSGLVGNPYEQYF.

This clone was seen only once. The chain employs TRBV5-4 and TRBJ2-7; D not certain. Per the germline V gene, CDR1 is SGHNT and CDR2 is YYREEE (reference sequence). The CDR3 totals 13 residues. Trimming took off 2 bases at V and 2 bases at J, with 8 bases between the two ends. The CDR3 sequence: CASSLQPAYEQYF. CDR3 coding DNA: TGTGCCAGCAGCTTACAGCCGGCCTACGAGCAGTACTTC.

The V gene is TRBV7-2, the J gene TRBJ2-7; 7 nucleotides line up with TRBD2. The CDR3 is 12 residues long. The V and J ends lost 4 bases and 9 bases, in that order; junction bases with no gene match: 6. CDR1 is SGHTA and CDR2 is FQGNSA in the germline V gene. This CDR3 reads CASSSRGRAQYF. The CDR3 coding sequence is TGTGCCAGCAGCTCCCGTGGGAGGGCGCAGTACTTC.

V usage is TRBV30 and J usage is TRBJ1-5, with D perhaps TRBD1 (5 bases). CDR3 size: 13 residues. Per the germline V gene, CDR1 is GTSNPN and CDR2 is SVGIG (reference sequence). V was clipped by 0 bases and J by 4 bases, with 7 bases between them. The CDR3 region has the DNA TGTGCCTGGAGTGTGGCAGGGAATCAGCCCCAGCATTTT. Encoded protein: CAWSVAGNQPQHF.

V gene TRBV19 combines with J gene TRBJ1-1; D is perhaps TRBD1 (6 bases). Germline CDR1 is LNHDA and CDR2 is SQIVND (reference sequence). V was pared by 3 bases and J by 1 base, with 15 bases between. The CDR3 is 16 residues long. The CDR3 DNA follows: TGTGCCAGTAGTATTTGGGCCCCCAGGGGGAACACTGAAGCTTTCTTT. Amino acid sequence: CASSIWAPRGNTEAFF.

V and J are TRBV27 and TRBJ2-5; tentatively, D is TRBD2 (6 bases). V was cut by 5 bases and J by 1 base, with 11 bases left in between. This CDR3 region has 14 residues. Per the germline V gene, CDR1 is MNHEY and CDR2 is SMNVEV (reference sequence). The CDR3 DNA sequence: TGTGCCAGCAGTCCACTGGGGGGCCAAGAGACCCAGTACTTC. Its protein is CASSPLGGQETQYF.

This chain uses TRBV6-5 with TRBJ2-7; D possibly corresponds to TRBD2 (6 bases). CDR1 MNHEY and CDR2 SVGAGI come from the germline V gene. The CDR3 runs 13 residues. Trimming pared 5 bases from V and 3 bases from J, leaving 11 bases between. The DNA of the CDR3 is TGTGCCAGCAGTCCCGGGAGTTTCTACGAGCAGTACTTC. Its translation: CASSPGSFYEQYF.

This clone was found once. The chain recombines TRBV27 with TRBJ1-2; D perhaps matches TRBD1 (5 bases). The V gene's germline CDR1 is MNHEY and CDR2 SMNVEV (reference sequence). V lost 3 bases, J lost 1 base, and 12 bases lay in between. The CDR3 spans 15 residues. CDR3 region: CASSFQGNGNYGYTF. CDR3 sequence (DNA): TGTGCCAGCAGTTTCCAGGGAAACGGTAACTATGGCTACACCTTC.

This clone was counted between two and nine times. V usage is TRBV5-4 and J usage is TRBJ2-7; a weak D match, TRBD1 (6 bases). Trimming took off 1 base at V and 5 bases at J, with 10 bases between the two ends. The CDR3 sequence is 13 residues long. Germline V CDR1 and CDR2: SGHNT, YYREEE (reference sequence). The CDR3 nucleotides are TGTGCCAGCAGCTTGTACAGGGCGGACGAGCAGTACTTC. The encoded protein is CASSLYRADEQYF.

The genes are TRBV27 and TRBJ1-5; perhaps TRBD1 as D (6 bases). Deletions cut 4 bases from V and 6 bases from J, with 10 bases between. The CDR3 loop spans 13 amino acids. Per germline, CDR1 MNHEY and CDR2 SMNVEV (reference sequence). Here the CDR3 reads CASSSGVGQPQHF. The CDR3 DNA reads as TGTGCCAGCAGTTCAGGGGTTGGTCAGCCCCAGCATTTT.

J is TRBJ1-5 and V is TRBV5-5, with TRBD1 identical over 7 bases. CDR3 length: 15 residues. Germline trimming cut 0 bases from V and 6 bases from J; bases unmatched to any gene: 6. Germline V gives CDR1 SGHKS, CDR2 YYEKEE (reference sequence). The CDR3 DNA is TGTGCCAGCAGCTTGGTGGGGACAGATCCTCAGCCCCAGCATTTT. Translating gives CASSLVGTDPQPQHF. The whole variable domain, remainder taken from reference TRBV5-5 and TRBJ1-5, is DAGVTQSPTHLIKTRGQQVTLRCSPISGHKSVSWYQQVLGQGPQFIFQYYEKEERGRGNFPDRFSARQFPNYSSELNVNALLLGDSALYLCASSLVGTDPQPQHFGDGTRLSIL.

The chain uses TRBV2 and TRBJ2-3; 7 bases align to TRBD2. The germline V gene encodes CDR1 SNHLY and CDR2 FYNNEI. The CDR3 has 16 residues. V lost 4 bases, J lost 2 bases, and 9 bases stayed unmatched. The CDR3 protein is CASSGTSLALTDTQYF. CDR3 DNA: TGTGCCAGCAGTGGGACTAGTTTGGCTCTCACAGATACGCAGTATTTT. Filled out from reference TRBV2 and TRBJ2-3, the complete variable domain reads EPEVTQTPSHQVTQMGQEVILRCVPISNHLYFYWYRQILGQKVEFLVSFYNNEISEKSEIFDDQFSVERPDGSNFTLKIRSTKLEDSAMYFCASSGTSLALTDTQYFGPGTRLTVL.

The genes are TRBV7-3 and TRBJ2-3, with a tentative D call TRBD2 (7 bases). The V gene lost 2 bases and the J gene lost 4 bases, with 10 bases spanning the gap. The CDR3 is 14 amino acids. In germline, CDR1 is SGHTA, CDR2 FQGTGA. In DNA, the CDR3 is TGTGCCAGCAGCTTAGGGGGGGCGCCAGATACGCAGTATTTT. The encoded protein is CASSLGGAPDTQYF.

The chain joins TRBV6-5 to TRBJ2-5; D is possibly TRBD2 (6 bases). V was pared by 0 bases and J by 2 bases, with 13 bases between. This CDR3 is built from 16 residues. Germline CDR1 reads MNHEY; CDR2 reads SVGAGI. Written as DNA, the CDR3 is TGTGCCAGCAGTTACTCGCTTGGGGGGACGCAAGAGACCCAGTACTTC. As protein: CASSYSLGGTQETQYF.

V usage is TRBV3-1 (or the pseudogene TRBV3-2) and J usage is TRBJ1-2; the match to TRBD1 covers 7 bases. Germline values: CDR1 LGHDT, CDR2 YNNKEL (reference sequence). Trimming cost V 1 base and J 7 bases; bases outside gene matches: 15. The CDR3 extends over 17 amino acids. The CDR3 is CASSQGNDRAGFGGYTF. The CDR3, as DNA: TGTGCCAGCAGCCAAGGGAATGACAGGGCAGGTTTTGGTGGCTACACCTTC.

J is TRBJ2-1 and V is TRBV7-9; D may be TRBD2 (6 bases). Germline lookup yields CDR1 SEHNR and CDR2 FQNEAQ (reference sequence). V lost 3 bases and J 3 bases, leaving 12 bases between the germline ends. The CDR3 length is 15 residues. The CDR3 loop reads CASSFVRGDYNEQFF. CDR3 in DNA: TGTGCCAGCAGCTTTGTGCGGGGAGACTACAATGAGCAGTTCTTC.

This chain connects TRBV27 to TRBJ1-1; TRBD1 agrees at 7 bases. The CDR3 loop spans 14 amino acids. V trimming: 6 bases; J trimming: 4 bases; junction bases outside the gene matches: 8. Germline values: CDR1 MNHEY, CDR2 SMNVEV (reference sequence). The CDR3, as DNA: TGTGCCAGCAGCGAAAGACAGGGTATCACTGAAGCTTTCTTT. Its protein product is CASSERQGITEAFF.

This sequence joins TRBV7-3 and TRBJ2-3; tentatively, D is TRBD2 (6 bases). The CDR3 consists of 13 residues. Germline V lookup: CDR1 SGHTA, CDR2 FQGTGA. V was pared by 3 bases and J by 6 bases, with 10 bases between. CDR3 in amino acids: CASSFLASDTQYF. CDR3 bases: TGTGCCAGCAGCTTTCTAGCGTCCGATACGCAGTATTTT.

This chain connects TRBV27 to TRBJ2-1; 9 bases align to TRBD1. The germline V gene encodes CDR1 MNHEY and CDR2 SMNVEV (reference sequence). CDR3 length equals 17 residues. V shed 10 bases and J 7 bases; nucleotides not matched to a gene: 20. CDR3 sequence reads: CATQEWGTGGVWNEQFF. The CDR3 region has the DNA TGTGCCACTCAGGAGTGGGGTACAGGGGGCGTTTGGAATGAGCAGTTCTTC.

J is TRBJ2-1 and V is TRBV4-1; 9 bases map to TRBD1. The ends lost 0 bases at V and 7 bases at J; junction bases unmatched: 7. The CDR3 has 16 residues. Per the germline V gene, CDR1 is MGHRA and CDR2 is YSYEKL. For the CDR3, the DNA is TGCGCCAGCAGCCAAGAAGGGACAGGGATAGGGAATGAGCAGTTCTTC. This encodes CASSQEGTGIGNEQFF.